Listed below are T cell receptor beta chains from one sample, sequenced in a study of preoperative IRX-2 immunotherapy in early breast cancer. Repertoires were generated with immunoSEQ multiplex PCR, while TCRdb's copy carries only in-frame clones and drops some. There are approximately 26,000 clones in the sample; approximately 72% occur only once, and approximately 6.6% lies in the top ten. The sample consisted of lymph node tissue, taken after IRX-2 immunotherapy. These receptors were collected from a human donor with breast cancer. The CDR3 runs from the conserved cysteine through the conserved F or W. The D gene is left open where the match is weak. The listing skips clone size in some rows; elsewhere it reads once, few, many or a size class.

d_gene	v_gene	abundance	j_gene	CDR3nt	CDR3aa
NA	TRBV5-1	few	TRBJ2-1	TGCGCCAGCACCAAGGCAGGCTCCTACAATGAGCAGTTCTTC	CASTKAGSYNEQFF
NA	TRBV5-1	NA	TRBJ1-5	TGCGCCAGCAGCTTGGAGCAGGGAAGTAATCAGCCCCAGCATTTT	CASSLEQGSNQPQHF
NA	TRBV28	NA	TRBJ1-5	TGTGCCAGCAGTTTAATAGCATATAGCAATCAGCCCCAGCATTTT	CASSLIAYSNQPQHF
TRBD1	TRBV5-1	NA	TRBJ1-2	TGCGCCAGCAGCTTGGATCAGGGGGAAATTTATGGCTACACCTTC	CASSLDQGEIYGYTF
TRBD2	TRBV11-3	NA	TRBJ2-1	TGTGCCAGCAGCTGGACTTTAGCGGGAGTAGGCTACAATGAGCAGTTCTTC	CASSWTLAGVGYNEQFF
TRBD2	TRBV19	NA	TRBJ2-1	TGTGCCAGTAGTATGGGTACTAGCGCCTCCCTGGGGCAGTTCTTC	CASSMGTSASLGQFF
NA	TRBV19	NA	TRBJ2-3	TGTGCCAGTAGTATATCCGTCACAGATACGCAGTATTTT	CASSISVTDTQYF
NA	TRBV6-8	NA	TRBJ1-1	TGTGCCAGCAGTCCCCTGATCGGCAGGGCTTTTAAAGCTTTCTTT	CASSPLIGRAFKAFF
TRBD1	TRBV14	NA	TRBJ2-5	TGTGCCAGCAGCCCCTGGGGACAGGGGAGGGAGACCCAGTACTTC	CASSPWGQGRETQYF
NA	TRBV7-1	NA	TRBJ2-1	TGTGCCAGCAGCTTAGTAGGAAGCTCCTACAATGAGCAGTTCTTC	CASSLVGSSYNEQFF
NA	TRBV28	few	TRBJ1-5	TGTGCCAGCAGTCCGATTAAGATTAGCAATCAGCCCCAGCATTTT	CASSPIKISNQPQHF
TRBD1	TRBV28	NA	TRBJ2-6	TGTGCCAGCAGTAGACAGGGGGCGACTGGGGCCAACGTCCTGACTTTC	CASSRQGATGANVLTF
TRBD1	TRBV7-6	NA	TRBJ1-1	TGTGCCAGCAGCACCCGACAGGGGAGGACTGAAGCTTTCTTT	CASSTRQGRTEAFF
TRBD1	TRBV23-1	NA	TRBJ2-7	TGCGCCACCCCCCCCGACAGGGTAATTAGCGAGCAGTACTTC	CATPPDRVISEQYF
NA	TRBV7-6	NA	TRBJ1-2	TGTGCCAGCAGCTTAAAAGGGGGATCACAGGGCTCTGGCTACACCTTC	CASSLKGGSQGSGYTF
TRBD1	TRBV6-8	NA	TRBJ1-3	TGTGCCAGCAGTTCCCCGTCCCGGGACAGAGGAAACACCATATATTTT	CASSSPSRDRGNTIYF
TRBD2	TRBV19	few	TRBJ2-2	TGTGCCAGTAGTTCTAGCGGAGTGAACACCGGGGAGCTGTTTTTT	CASSSSGVNTGELFF
NA	TRBV6-8	NA	TRBJ1-2	TGTGCCAGCAGTTACGACCAGGGGTATGGCTACACCTTC	CASSYDQGYGYTF
NA	TRBV5-1	NA	TRBJ2-2	TGCGCCAGCAGCTTCCAGTGGTCATCCGGGGAGCTGTTTTTT	CASSFQWSSGELFF
TRBD2	TRBV6-8	NA	TRBJ2-6	TGTGCCATCAGTGGTTGGAGAGGGAGGGCCACAGGGGCCAACGTCCTGACTTTC	CAISGWRGRATGANVLTF
TRBD1	TRBV18	NA	TRBJ2-6	TGTGCCAGCTCACCGATACAGGGGGCAAGCTCTGGGGCCAACGTCCTGACTTTC	CASSPIQGASSGANVLTF
NA	TRBV6-8	few	TRBJ2-3	TGTGCCAGCAGGCCGGGAACCGGGACAGATACGCAGTATTTT	CASRPGTGTDTQYF
NA	TRBV30	NA	TRBJ1-1	TGTGCCTGGAGTGTCTTAGAGAACACTGAAGCTTTCTTT	CAWSVLENTEAFF
NA	TRBV11-1	NA	TRBJ2-7	TGTGCCAGCAGCTACGGGCTCCAGGACGTCCACGAGCAGTACTTC	CASSYGLQDVHEQYF
NA	TRBV7-1	NA	TRBJ2-5	TGTGCCAGCCGCAAGGCGATCAAAGAGACCCAGTACTTC	CASRKAIKETQYF
TRBD2	TRBV11-3	NA	TRBJ2-3	TGTGCCAGCAGCTTGGATGAAGGGACTAGCTTTTTCGGGAGAAATACGCAGTATTTT	CASSLDEGTSFFGRNTQYF
TRBD1	TRBV11-3	NA	TRBJ2-7	TGTGCCAGCAGCTTAGAAATTGGGACAGGGTACGAGCAGTACTTC	CASSLEIGTGYEQYF
NA	TRBV7-1	NA	TRBJ2-3	TGTGCCAGCAGCTCCTACCGTGGGGCGGGGTTAACAGATACGCAGTATTTT	CASSSYRGAGLTDTQYF
NA	TRBV11-3	NA	TRBJ1-1	TGTGCCAGCAGACCGGTCGATCTGGGCACTGAAGCTTTCTTT	CASRPVDLGTEAFF
TRBD1	TRBV12-5	NA	TRBJ1-3	TGTGCCAGCACCGACTTTTGGACAGGCCGTCTCTCTGGAAACACCATATATTTT	CASTDFWTGRLSGNTIYF
TRBD2	TRBV6-8	NA	TRBJ2-3	TGTGCCAGCAGTGTTGGCCTAGCGGAAGATACGCAGTATTTT	CASSVGLAEDTQYF
TRBD1	TRBV19	NA	TRBJ2-2	TGTGCCAGTAGTCGAACCGGGACAGGGAACACCGGGGAGCTGTTTTTT	CASSRTGTGNTGELFF
NA	TRBV11-3	once	TRBJ2-1	TGTGCCAGCAGCCCCTCTTTCTTGACGGATGAGCAGTTCTTC	CASSPSFLTDEQFF
NA	TRBV18	NA	TRBJ1-5	TGTGCCAGCTCGCAACAGGGCCGTGATCAGCCCCAGCATTTT	CASSQQGRDQPQHF
NA	TRBV11-3	once	TRBJ1-5	TGTGCCAGCAGCGATCGCAGGGGAAGCAATCAGCCCCAGCATTTT	CASSDRRGSNQPQHF
NA	TRBV23-1	NA	TRBJ1-5	TGCGCCAGCAGCTTGGGAGTGGAATCCGAGTCTCGGCCCCAGCATTTT	CASSLGVESESRPQHF
NA	TRBV14	NA	TRBJ2-6	TGTGCCAGCAGCCAAGATCGGGTGGGAATCCTGGGGGCCAACGTCCTGACTTTC	CASSQDRVGILGANVLTF
TRBD2	TRBV11-3	NA	TRBJ2-1	TGTGCCAGCAGCCCTAGCGGGAGAGGGTACAATGAGCAGTTCTTC	CASSPSGRGYNEQFF
TRBD1	TRBV5-1	NA	TRBJ1-1	TGCGCCAGCAGCTCCTTCAACAGGGGGCGAAACACTGAAGCTTTCTTT	CASSSFNRGRNTEAFF
NA	TRBV29-1	once	TRBJ1-2	TGCAGCGTTGCGGCCGGGACGGACTATGGCTACACCTTC	CSVAAGTDYGYTF
TRBD2	TRBV11-3	few	TRBJ2-1	TGTGCCAGCAGCCGGTTAGCGGGAGAATACAATGAGCAGTTCTTC	CASSRLAGEYNEQFF
NA	TRBV28	NA	TRBJ1-2	TGTGCCAGCAGTACAGGAAGTCGGGGCTACACCTTC	CASSTGSRGYTF
NA	TRBV25-1	NA	TRBJ1-1	TGTGCCAGCAGTGCCTTGACACTGAACACTGAAGCTTTCTTT	CASSALTLNTEAFF
NA	TRBV10-3	NA	TRBJ1-5	TGTGCCATCAGTGAGTCGTTCGGTCGGGGAGGAAGCAATCAGCCCCAGCATTTT	CAISESFGRGGSNQPQHF
TRBD2	TRBV6-8	NA	TRBJ2-7	TGTGCCTCCCACGGGCGGGAGGGATCCTACGAGCAGTACTTC	CASHGREGSYEQYF
TRBD1	TRBV19	NA	TRBJ1-5	TGTGCCAGTAGTATAGTTGGGACAGGGGGCCGTCAGCCCCAGCATTTT	CASSIVGTGGRQPQHF
NA	TRBV19	once	TRBJ2-7	TGTGCCAGTAGTATAGATCCTGCATACTACGAGCAGTACTTC	CASSIDPAYYEQYF